This TCR beta chain comes out of a study of T cells in Graves' hyperthyroidism and ophthalmopathy. TCR beta CDR3 regions were amplified from RNA transcripts. First-round RT-PCR of the TCR CDR3 relied on the HTBI primer set. TCRdb re-derived calls from the multiplex PCR reads in MiXCR, one entry per CDR3 protein. The sample carries around 280,000 distinct CDR3 sequences, roughly 15% recorded once. The V gene lost 0 bases and the J gene lost 4 bases, with 12 bases spanning the gap. From germline, CDR1 is SGHVS and CDR2 FQNEAQ. The CDR3 sequence is 15 residues long. Ten or more counts support this clonotype.

The sequencing input was blood. The chain is built from TRBV7-8 and TRBJ1-2, with D perhaps matching TRBD1 (5 bases). This clonotype originated in a woman aged 40 to 49 with Graves' hyperthyroidism. The CDR3 loop reads CASSLAQGTVYGYTF. The CDR3 DNA is TGTGCCAGCAGCTTAGCGCAGGGAACGGTCTATGGCTACACCTTC.